This entry concerns a single TCR beta chain. RNA was extracted from bulk tissue without any cell sorting. Donors were chemotherapy-naive, newly diagnosed lung cancer surgical patients in China, August–late 2014. This entry belongs to a study of tumor and adjacent non-tumor tissue in lung cancer. Study context: About 4.2 million productive TCRbeta reads were obtained per sample on average.

A modified ARM-PCR protocol with three rounds of nested PCR amplified TCRbeta. TCRdb passed the multiplex PCR reads through MiXCR, listing each CDR3 protein once. The sample records some 71,000 distinct CDR3 sequences, roughly 72% being singletons. The CDR3 is 15 residues long. Germline CDR1 SEHNR, CDR2 FQNEAQ (reference sequence). The TCR originated in a woman aged 40 to 49 with non-small cell lung cancer. The J gene is TRBJ1-4, the V gene TRBV7-9; no clear D gene. Sequences were obtained from lung tumor tissue. The DNA for the CDR3 is TGTGTCAACAGCCAGTACACCAGGAGGGATGAAAAACTGTTTTTT. Amino acid sequence: CVNSQYTRRDEKLFF.